The clone carrying this TCR beta chain was detected only a few times. Its antigen is unknown. The sample comes from a study of identical twins. Findings of the study overall: Modeled out-of-frame TCR alpha sharing in monozygotic twins fell below observed levels. Excess sharing by twins proved weaker in beta out-of-frame sequences.

The CDR3 spans 14 residues. Germline CDR1 is SGHAT and CDR2 is FQNNGV. Trimming removed 3 bases from V and 5 bases from J; junction bases left unmatched: 6. Unique molecular identifiers were in the cDNA, with template-switch universal primer binding. One entry per CDR3 protein results from TCRdb running MiXCR on the 5' RACE reads. The data show around 530,000 distinct CDR3 sequences, around 15% seen once. These data also formed part of another study, on yellow fever vaccine responses in identical twins.

The sequencing input was CD4+ T cells sorted from blood. This chain connects TRBV11-2 to TRBJ2-5, with TRBD1 identical over 7 bases. The TCR sequence derives from a young woman in good health. In DNA, the CDR3 is TGTGCCAGCAGCTTCACCGACAGGGTGGAGACCCAGTACTTC. Its protein is CASSFTDRVETQYF.